A single sample is the source of the 2 T cell receptor beta chains below, sequenced in a study of T cell clonotyping in hematopoietic cell transplantation. Method: immunoSEQ multiplex PCR; TCRdb's copy keeps in-frame clones and lacks some. Here the sample spans some 11,000 clones, 46% being singletons. This sample comprised PBMCs, obtained 30 days after allogeneic stem cell transplant. Every receptor here comes from a male patient aged 45-60 years who had an allogeneic stem cell transplant from an unrelated donor, so the T cells may come from the graft donor. Some clones in this sample may be carry-over from other donors' samples.

This chain connects TRBV7-9 to TRBJ1-5, with D maybe TRBD1 (5 bases). Per the germline V gene, CDR1 is SEHNR and CDR2 is FQNEAQ (reference sequence). CDR3 size: 13 residues. The V end lost 7 bases, the J end lost 4 bases, and 11 bases lay between the germline ends. CDR3 sequence: CASTSGGNQPQHF. The DNA of the CDR3 is TGTGCCAGCACCTCCGGGGGGAATCAGCCCCAGCATTTT.

The chain carries TRBV30 and TRBJ1-3, with D unresolved. The CDR3 is made up of 13 amino acids. With 0 bases removed from V and 2 bases from J, the gap between germline ends came to 5 bases. Germline V lookup: CDR1 GTSNPN, CDR2 SVGIG (reference sequence). CDR3 sequence reads: CAWSVEAGNTIYF. DNA for the CDR3: TGTGCCTGGAGTGTAGAGGCTGGAAACACCATATATTTT. The full variable domain, rest sourced from reference TRBV30 and TRBJ1-3, is SQTIHQWPATLVQPVGSPLSLECTVEGTSNPNLYWYRQAAGRGLQLLFYSVGIGQISSEVPQNLSASRPQDRQFILSSKKLLLSDSGFYLCAWSVEAGNTIYFGEGSWLTVV.